This TCR beta chain was sequenced for a study of blood T cells in healthy people across ages. General study results and limits: Roughly linear declines in TCR beta diversity per million T cells occurred with age.

This clonotype was counted between two and nine times. The antigen is unknown. A second roughly 6 to 11 cycle PCR used barcoded and J-beta primers. TCRdb analysed the 5' RACE reads with MiXCR anew, one entry per CDR3 protein. The sample has over a million distinct CDR3 sequences, roughly 40% seen once. Trimming left V 2 bases short and J 4 bases short, with 15 bases between. There are 15 residues in the CDR3. The V gene's germline CDR1 is SGHDT and CDR2 YYEEEE. The sample was blood. The gene calls are TRBV5-6 and TRBJ2-5; either TRBD1 or TRBD2 may fit D (6 bases each). The TCR originated in a woman under 30 in good health. The CDR3 DNA is TGTGCCAGCAGCTTAAATGAAGGGGGGCGAGAGACCCAGTACTTC. Its translation is CASSLNEGGRETQYF. The whole variable domain, filled in from reference TRBV5-6 and TRBJ2-5, reads DAGVTQSPTHLIKTRGQQVTLRCSPKSGHDTVSWYQQALGQGPQFIFQYYEEEERQRGNFPDRFSGHQFPNYSSELNVNALLLGDSALYLCASSLNEGGRETQYFGPGTRLLVL.